Sequencing of this T cell receptor (beta chain) was carried out in a study of cytomegalovirus exposure and HLA in healthy donors. General observations from the study: One variant, a missense change in DCLRE1C, was linked in a later analysis to TCR beta V- and J-gene trimming. Reported results showed that the classifier diagnosed cytomegalovirus status with high specificity and sensitivity. Versus the approximately 700-donor mean, an Asian-associated ancestry cluster reportedly showed fewer N-insertions in a later analysis.

This CDR3 is 16 amino acids long. The germline V gene has CDR1 SEHNR and CDR2 FQNEAQ (reference sequence). The ends lost 5 bases at V and 0 bases at J; junction bases unmatched: 3. For this clone: Its specificity is unknown.

This PCR relied on a set of 60 Vbeta primers and 13 Jbeta primers. Generated by immunoSEQ multiplex PCR, the TCRdb table keeps only in-frame clones and is missing some. The sample consists of approximately 170,000 clones, roughly 79% of them appearing once. Every donor was a healthy person donating bone marrow. V is TRBV7-9 and J is TRBJ2-6; 8 bases agree with TRBD2. Sequencing input: PBMCs. The TCR was taken from a woman under 30 in good health and CMV-seronegative. The CDR3 region has the DNA TGTGCCAGCAGCCGCCGGGGGGGCTCTGGGGCCAACGTCCTGACTTTC. It yields the protein CASSRRGGSGANVLTF.